The 31 T cell receptor beta chains presented below share a single source sample, sequenced in a study of blood T cell repertoires in COVID-19. Sequencing used immunoSEQ multiplex PCR; TCRdb keeps in-frame clones, though not all of them. The sample yields fewer than 350,000 clones, around 90% seen once. The sequencing input was PBMCs or T cells enriched from blood (not recorded which). The source is a woman aged 40 to 55 with acute COVID-19.

This chain uses TRBV4-2 with TRBJ1-5; D is undetermined. The CDR3 length is 16 residues. Trimming shortened V by 0 bases and J by 1 base, and 10 bases separated the two germline ends. Germline V gives CDR1 LGHNA, CDR2 YNFKEQ. CDR3 loop: CASSQDSGSSNQPQHF. DNA for the CDR3: TGTGCCAGCAGCCAAGATTCGGGATCAAGCAATCAGCCCCAGCATTTT.

The chain uses TRBV12-3 or TRBV12-4 and TRBJ2-7; 9 nucleotides line up with TRBD2. The ends lost 10 bases at V and 2 bases at J; junction bases unmatched: 6. The CDR3 has 13 amino acids. The CDR3 loop reads CAIAAGGPYEQYF. The CDR3 region has the DNA TGTGCCATCGCAGCGGGGGGTCCCTACGAGCAGTACTTC.

This CDR3 reads CASRTTPSYEQYF. CDR3 coding DNA: TGTGCCAGCAGGACAACACCTTCCTACGAGCAGTACTTC. The J gene is TRBJ2-7, the V gene TRBV5-5; D is unclear. V was trimmed by 5 bases and J by 1 base, leaving 10 bases between them. In germline, CDR1 is SGHKS, CDR2 YYEKEE (reference sequence). There are 13 residues in the CDR3.

J is TRBJ2-2 and V is TRBV6-4; possible D gene TRBD1, 6 bases. Germline V gene data show CDR1 as MRHNA and CDR2 as SNTAGT. The CDR3 totals 14 residues. V was pared by 0 bases and J by 6 bases, with 8 bases between. CDR3 protein: CASSDSHRAGELFF. As DNA, the CDR3 is TGTGCCAGCAGTGACTCCCACAGGGCCGGGGAGCTGTTTTTT.

This clone was detected only a few times. The gene calls are TRBV30 and TRBJ2-1, with 9 bases matching TRBD2. Germline V gene sequence: CDR1 GTSNPN, CDR2 SVGIG (reference sequence). The CDR3 consists of 14 residues. Unmatched junction bases numbered 5, after V lost 2 bases and J lost 6 bases. This chain's CDR3 is CAWSRAGGPNEQFF. The CDR3 DNA is TGTGCCTGGAGTCGGGCGGGGGGGCCCAATGAGCAGTTCTTC.

The CDR3 spells CASSLAAGVTDTQYF. The DNA for the CDR3 is TGTGCCAGCAGCTTGGCCGCAGGGGTCACAGATACGCAGTATTTT. The chain combines TRBV5-6 with TRBJ2-3, with TRBD1 as a possible D gene (6 bases). The CDR3 is 15 residues long. CDR1 and CDR2 from the germline V gene are SGHDT and YYEEEE. Trimming pared 0 bases from V and 2 bases from J, leaving 10 bases between.

This clone was recorded once. The chain uses TRBV19 and TRBJ2-7; the match to TRBD2 covers 12 bases. The CDR3 has 15 residues. The germline gives CDR1 LNHDA, CDR2 SQIVND (reference sequence). J gave up 4 bases and V 5 bases, and 6 bases lay outside the gene matches. DNA of the CDR3: TGTGCCAGTAGTTCACTTGGACTAGCGGGGTACGAGCAGTACTTC. Translating gives CASSSLGLAGYEQYF.

Note on this clone: Other nucleotide sequences from this sample produce the same CDR3. This sequence joins TRBV7-9 and TRBJ1-2; D unclear. Germline CDR1 and CDR2: SEHNR and FQNEAQ (reference sequence). The CDR3 has 12 residues. Trimming left V 2 bases short and J 3 bases short, with 4 bases between. CDR3 sequence reads: CASSLSDYGYTF. The CDR3 DNA sequence: TGTGCCAGCAGCTTATCTGACTATGGCTACACCTTC. The entire variable domain, with the rest obtained from reference TRBV7-9 and TRBJ1-2, is as follows: DTGVSQNPRHKITKRGQNVTFRCDPISEHNRLYWYRQTLGQGPEFLTYFQNEAQLEKSRLLSDRFSAERPKGSFSTLEIQRTEQGDSAMYLCASSLSDYGYTFGSGTRLTVV.

This chain connects TRBV7-9 to TRBJ1-1; no reliable D call. The CDR3 is 14 amino acids. V gave up 1 base and J gave up 1 base, with 7 bases separating them. Germline-derived CDR1 and CDR2 are SEHNR and FQNEAQ (reference sequence). The CDR3 DNA follows: TGTGCCAGCAGCTTAGAAGGAGCGAACACTGAAGCTTTCTTT. Amino acids: CASSLEGANTEAFF.

V usage is TRBV7-9 and J usage is TRBJ1-1, with a tentative D call TRBD1 (5 bases). The CDR3 is 13 amino acids. Germline loops: CDR1 SEHNR, CDR2 FQNEAQ (reference sequence). Trimming shortened V by 4 bases and J by 4 bases, and 10 bases separated the two germline ends. Written as DNA, the CDR3 is TGTGCCAGCAGCTACAGGAAGGGCACTGAAGCTTTCTTT. It codes for CASSYRKGTEAFF.

The chain uses TRBV9 and TRBJ1-1; no reliable D call. Per the germline V gene, CDR1 is SGDLS and CDR2 is YYNGEE. CDR3 size: 16 residues. V was shortened by 6 bases and J by 4 bases, with 22 bases between the two germline ends. CDR3 sequence reads: CASTPNWGGWGTEAFF. The CDR3 DNA follows: TGTGCCAGCACCCCGAATTGGGGAGGGTGGGGCACTGAAGCTTTCTTT.

In its sample, this clone was seen once. J is TRBJ1-2 and V is TRBV19; 9 nucleotides align to TRBD1. There are 11 residues in the CDR3. Germline V lookup: CDR1 LNHDA, CDR2 SQIVND (reference sequence). The CDR3 spells CVGQGRDGYTF. CDR3 DNA sequence: TGTGTCGGACAGGGGAGGGATGGCTACACCTTC.

This chain connects TRBV5-8 to TRBJ1-5; 8 nucleotides agree with TRBD1. Germline V gene data show CDR1 as SGHTS and CDR2 as YDEGEE. Trimming took 1 base from V and 6 from J; bases not matched to a gene: 9. This CDR3 comprises 16 residues. The CDR3 DNA is TGTGCCAGCAGCTTGACCTACAGGGGGGCGGGTCAGCCCCAGCATTTT. It is translated as CASSLTYRGAGQPQHF.

The rearrangement uses TRBV19 and TRBJ2-7, with 11 positions matching TRBD1. This CDR3 region has 15 residues. V shed 2 bases and J 2 bases; nucleotides not matched to a gene: 2. Per the germline V gene, CDR1 is LNHDA and CDR2 is SQIVND (reference sequence). CDR3 in DNA: TGTGCCAGTAGTATACGGGGACAGGGGGCCTACGAGCAGTACTTC. Translating gives CASSIRGQGAYEQYF.

This sequence joins TRBV3-1 (or the pseudogene TRBV3-2) and TRBJ1-1; possibly TRBD1 for D (5 bases). Germline CDR1 is LGHDT and CDR2 is YNNKEL (reference sequence). V was pared by 1 base and J by 1 base, with 7 bases between. The CDR3 has 14 amino acids. The CDR3 is CASSQGTGNTEAFF. The CDR3 coding sequence is TGTGCCAGCAGCCAAGGAACAGGGAACACTGAAGCTTTCTTT.

J is TRBJ2-7 and V is TRBV18, with 7 positions matching TRBD2. With V trimmed by 2 bases and J by 6 bases, 10 bases remained unmatched. CDR3 size: 15 residues. The germline gives CDR1 KGHSH, CDR2 LQKENI. The DNA for the CDR3 is TGTGCCAGCTCACCAGGACTAGTAGAAAAAGGCGAGCAGTACTTC. Residues: CASSPGLVEKGEQYF.

The chain combines TRBV4-3 with TRBJ1-4, with D maybe TRBD1 (5 bases). The germline CDR1 and CDR2 sequences are LGHNA and YSLEER. The germline V and J ends were trimmed by 0 bases and 5 bases, with 13 bases remaining between them. The CDR3 contains 16 residues. CDR3 DNA sequence: TGCGCCAGCAGCCAAGACCGGGGACGGGGGAATGAAAAACTGTTTTTT. Its translation is CASSQDRGRGNEKLFF.

This sequence joins TRBV3-1 (or the pseudogene TRBV3-2) and TRBJ2-1; 8 bases agree with TRBD2. The CDR3 has 14 residues. The V and J ends lost 3 bases and 4 bases, in that order; junction bases with no gene match: 2. The germline CDR1 and CDR2 sequences are LGHDT and YNNKEL (reference sequence). The CDR3 protein is CASSQLAGYNEQFF. The CDR3 DNA follows: TGTGCCAGCAGCCAGCTAGCGGGTTACAATGAGCAGTTCTTC.

The V call is TRBV19, the J call TRBJ1-5; the match to TRBD1 covers 8 bases. After removal of 5 bases from V and 7 bases from J, the junction contained 7 bases not matched to a gene. The CDR3 is 14 residues long. CDR1 is LNHDA and CDR2 is SQIVND in the germline V gene (reference sequence). For the CDR3, the DNA is TGTGCCAGTAGTCTTGGACAGGGTAAACAGCCCCAGCATTTT. Its translation is CASSLGQGKQPQHF.

This clone has just one count. The chain links TRBV9 to TRBJ2-5; tentatively, D is TRBD1 (6 bases). V dropped 4 bases and J dropped 2 bases, with 12 bases sitting between them. This CDR3 is built from 14 residues. Germline CDR1 SGDLS, CDR2 YYNGEE. CDR3 in amino acids: CASSPGTIQETQYF. The CDR3 DNA sequence: TGTGCCAGCAGCCCCGGGACAATACAAGAGACCCAGTACTTC.

With regard to this clone: Other nucleotide sequences from this sample produce the same CDR3. V is TRBV14 and J is TRBJ1-6; D remains ambiguous. V gave up 1 base and J gave up 0 bases, with 4 bases separating them. Germline lookup yields CDR1 SGHDN and CDR2 FVKESK. The length of the CDR3 is 15 residues. Written as DNA, the CDR3 is TGTGCCAGCAGCCAAGGCAGCTCCTATAATTCACCCCTCCACTTT. Its protein is CASSQGSSYNSPLHF.

This chain uses TRBV2 with TRBJ2-3; D is uncertain. The V gene's germline CDR1 is SNHLY and CDR2 FYNNEI. Trimming left V 6 bases short and J 6 bases short, with 16 bases between. This CDR3 has 14 amino acids. CDR3 sequence reads: CASREAVRTDTQYF. CDR3 DNA: TGTGCCAGCAGAGAGGCCGTTAGAACCGATACGCAGTATTTT.

The chain recombines TRBV12-5 with TRBJ2-7, with TRBD1 matching 8 bases. The V gene end was trimmed by 5 bases and the J gene end by 6 bases; junction bases not matched to a gene: 6. This CDR3 is built from 13 residues. Germline-derived CDR1 and CDR2 are LGHNT and FRNRAP. The CDR3 region is CASGGQGLGEQYF. CDR3 sequence (DNA): TGTGCTAGTGGTGGACAGGGTTTGGGCGAGCAGTACTTC.

DNA for the CDR3: TGTGCCAGCAGCTTAGAGGGAGCGGGGGTACCCTACGAGCAGTACTTC. Translation gives CASSLEGAGVPYEQYF. This chain uses TRBV7-6 with TRBJ2-7, with TRBD2 identical over 8 bases. The J segment lost 2 bases and the V segment lost 1 base, leaving 7 bases of the junction unmatched. This CDR3 contains 16 residues. Germline lookup yields CDR1 SGHVS and CDR2 FNYEAQ.

V is TRBV30 and J is TRBJ1-6; D uncertain. V gave up 2 bases and J gave up 14 bases, with 13 bases separating them. The CDR3 is made up of 12 amino acids. The germline V gene encodes CDR1 GTSNPN and CDR2 SVGIG (reference sequence). Written as DNA, the CDR3 is TGTGCCTGGAGTCCGGCAGAGGAGTCCCTCCACTTT. Its translation: CAWSPAEESLHF.

This sequence joins TRBV28 and TRBJ2-7; TRBD1 matches at 8 bases. Germline lookup yields CDR1 MDHEN and CDR2 SYDVKM. V lost 6 bases to trimming and J lost 2 bases; unmatched junction nucleotides: 9. CDR3 length: 15 amino acids. Here the CDR3 DNA reads TGTGCCAGCAGCCGAGCCGGGACAGGCACCTACGAGCAGTACTTC. Translated: CASSRAGTGTYEQYF.

The chain joins TRBV28 to TRBJ2-1; tentatively, D is TRBD2 (5 bases). Germline V gene sequence: CDR1 MDHEN, CDR2 SYDVKM. Trimming took 7 bases from V and 4 from J, leaving 14 bases between them. This CDR3 spans 14 amino acids. The CDR3 sequence is CASTTQPGYNEQFF. CDR3 DNA: TGTGCCAGCACCACCCAACCGGGGTACAATGAGCAGTTCTTC.

The V and J genes are TRBV5-1 and TRBJ2-7; D remains ambiguous. The CDR3 contains 15 residues. Germline V lookup: CDR1 SGHRS, CDR2 YFSETQ. V lost 0 bases to trimming and J lost 2 bases, with 12 bases between them. CDR3 nucleotide sequence: TGCGCCAGCAGCTTGGGTCCAGGTTCCGCCTACGAGCAGTACTTC. It is translated as CASSLGPGSAYEQYF.

A remark on this clone: The sample has other DNA sequences that encode this CDR3 too. The chain couples TRBV18 to TRBJ2-1; the D is unclear. This CDR3 has 12 amino acids. Germline-derived CDR1 and CDR2 are KGHSH and LQKENI. The V and J ends lost 3 bases and 8 bases respectively, with 8 bases between them. CDR3 sequence reads: CASSPTRDEQFF. The DNA of the CDR3 is TGTGCCAGCTCACCGACCCGGGATGAGCAGTTCTTC.

This clone appeared once. This chain uses TRBV11-3 with TRBJ1-2; the D is unclear. V dropped 3 bases and J dropped 4 bases, with 12 bases sitting between them. This CDR3 is 14 amino acids long. The germline V gene has CDR1 SGHNT and CDR2 YENEEA. In DNA, the CDR3 is TGTGCCAGCAGCTTCTCCGCGGGCTCCTATGGCTACACCTTC. Translating gives CASSFSAGSYGYTF.

V and J are TRBV12-3 or TRBV12-4 and TRBJ2-3; no clear D. V was clipped by 6 bases and J by 5 bases, with 9 bases between them. The CDR3 is 12 residues long. This CDR3 is CASRPRLDTQYF. The CDR3 DNA is TGTGCCAGCAGACCCAGACTAGATACGCAGTATTTT.